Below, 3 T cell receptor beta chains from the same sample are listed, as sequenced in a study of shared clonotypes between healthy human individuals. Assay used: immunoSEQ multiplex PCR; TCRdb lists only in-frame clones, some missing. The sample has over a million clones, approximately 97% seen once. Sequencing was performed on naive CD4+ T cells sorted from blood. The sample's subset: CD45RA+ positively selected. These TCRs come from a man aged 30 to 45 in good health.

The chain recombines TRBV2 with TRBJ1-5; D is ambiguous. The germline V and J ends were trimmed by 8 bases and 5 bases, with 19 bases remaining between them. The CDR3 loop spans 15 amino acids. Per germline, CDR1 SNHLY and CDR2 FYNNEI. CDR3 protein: CASGRRGGRDQPQHF. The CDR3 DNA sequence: TGTGCCAGCGGCCGTCGGGGAGGGAGGGATCAGCCCCAGCATTTT.

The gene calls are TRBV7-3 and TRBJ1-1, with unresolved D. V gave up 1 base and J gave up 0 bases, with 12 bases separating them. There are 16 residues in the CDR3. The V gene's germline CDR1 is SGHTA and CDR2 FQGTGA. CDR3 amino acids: CASSLRVFSMNTEAFF. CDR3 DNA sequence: TGTGCCAGCAGCTTAAGGGTCTTTTCCATGAACACTGAAGCTTTCTTT. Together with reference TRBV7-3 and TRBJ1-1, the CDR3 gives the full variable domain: GAGVSQTPSNKVTEKGKYVELRCDPISGHTALYWYRQSLGQGPEFLIYFQGTGAADDSGLPNDRFFAVRPEGSVSTLKIQRTERGDSAVYLCASSLRVFSMNTEAFFGQGTRLTVV.

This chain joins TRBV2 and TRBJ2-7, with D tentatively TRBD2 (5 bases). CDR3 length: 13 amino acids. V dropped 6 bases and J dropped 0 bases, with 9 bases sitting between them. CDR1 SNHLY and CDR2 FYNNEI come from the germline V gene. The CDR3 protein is CASREDFSYEQYF. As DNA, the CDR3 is TGTGCCAGCAGGGAGGACTTCTCCTACGAGCAGTACTTC.